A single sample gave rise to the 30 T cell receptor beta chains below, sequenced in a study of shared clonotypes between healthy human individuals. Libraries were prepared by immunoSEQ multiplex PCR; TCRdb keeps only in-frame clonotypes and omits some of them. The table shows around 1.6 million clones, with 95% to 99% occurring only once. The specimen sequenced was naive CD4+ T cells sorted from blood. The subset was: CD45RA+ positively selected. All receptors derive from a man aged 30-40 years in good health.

CDR3 nucleotides: TGTGCCAGCAGTCACCCGCAGGGGGCGGAAGCTTTCTTT. Translated, it gives CASSHPQGAEAFF. The V call is TRBV28, the J call TRBJ1-1; 8 nucleotides agree with TRBD1. With 5 bases clipped from V and 8 bases from J, the junction kept 7 bases outside the gene matches. The CDR3 has 13 amino acids. The V gene's germline CDR1 is MDHEN and CDR2 SYDVKM.

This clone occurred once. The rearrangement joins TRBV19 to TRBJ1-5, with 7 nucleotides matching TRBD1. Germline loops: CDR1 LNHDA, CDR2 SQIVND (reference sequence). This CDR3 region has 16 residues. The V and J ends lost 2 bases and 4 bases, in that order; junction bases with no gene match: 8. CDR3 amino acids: CASSIMQGDQNQPQHF. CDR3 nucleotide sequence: TGTGCCAGTAGTATAATGCAGGGGGATCAAAATCAGCCCCAGCATTTT.

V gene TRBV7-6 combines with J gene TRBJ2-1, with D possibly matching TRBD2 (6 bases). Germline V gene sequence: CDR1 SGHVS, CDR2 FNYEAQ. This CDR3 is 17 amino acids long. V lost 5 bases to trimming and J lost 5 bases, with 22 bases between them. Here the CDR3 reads CASSRRLGGKGDNEQFF. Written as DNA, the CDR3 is TGTGCCAGCAGCCGCCGTCTGGGCGGGAAGGGAGACAATGAGCAGTTCTTC.

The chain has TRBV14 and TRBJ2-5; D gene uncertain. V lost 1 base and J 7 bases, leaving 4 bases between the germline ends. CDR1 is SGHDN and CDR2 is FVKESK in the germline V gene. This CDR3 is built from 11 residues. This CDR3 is CASSQVGTQYF. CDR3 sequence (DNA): TGTGCCAGCAGCCAAGTCGGGACCCAGTACTTC.

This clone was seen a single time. The CDR3 is CASSLGSRAVDTQYF. The CDR3 bases are TGTGCCAGCAGTTTGGGCTCCAGGGCGGTGGATACGCAGTATTTT. J is TRBJ2-3 and V is TRBV6-5; D possibly corresponds to TRBD1 (5 bases). The CDR3 spans 15 residues. Trimming took 4 bases from V and 6 from J, leaving 17 bases between them. CDR1 and CDR2 (germline): MNHEY, SVGAGI.

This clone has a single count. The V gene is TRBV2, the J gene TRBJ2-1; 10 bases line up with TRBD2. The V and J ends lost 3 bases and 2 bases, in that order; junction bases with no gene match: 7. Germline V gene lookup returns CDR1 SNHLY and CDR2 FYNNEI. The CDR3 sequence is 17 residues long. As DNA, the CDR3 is TGTGCCAGCAGTGATAAACTACTAGCGGGGACCTACAATGAGCAGTTCTTC. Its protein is CASSDKLLAGTYNEQFF.

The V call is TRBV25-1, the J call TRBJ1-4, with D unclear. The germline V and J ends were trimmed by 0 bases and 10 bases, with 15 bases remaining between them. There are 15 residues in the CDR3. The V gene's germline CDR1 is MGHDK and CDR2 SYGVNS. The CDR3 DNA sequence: TGTGCCAGCAGTGAATATGGGCCTCAGGCGGCAAAACTGTTTTTT. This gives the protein CASSEYGPQAAKLFF.

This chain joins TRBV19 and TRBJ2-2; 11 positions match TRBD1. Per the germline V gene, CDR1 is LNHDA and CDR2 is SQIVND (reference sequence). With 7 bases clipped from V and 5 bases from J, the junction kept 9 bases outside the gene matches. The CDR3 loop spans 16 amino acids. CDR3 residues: CASTGQGAMWTGELFF. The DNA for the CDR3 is TGTGCCAGTACCGGACAGGGGGCAATGTGGACCGGGGAGCTGTTTTTT.

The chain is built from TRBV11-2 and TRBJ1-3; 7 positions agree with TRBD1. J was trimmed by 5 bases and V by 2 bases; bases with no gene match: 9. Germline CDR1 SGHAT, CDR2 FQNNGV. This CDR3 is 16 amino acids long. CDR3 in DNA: TGTGCCAGCAGCTTATCATCGCAGACAGGGAGAAACACCATATATTTT. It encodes CASSLSSQTGRNTIYF.

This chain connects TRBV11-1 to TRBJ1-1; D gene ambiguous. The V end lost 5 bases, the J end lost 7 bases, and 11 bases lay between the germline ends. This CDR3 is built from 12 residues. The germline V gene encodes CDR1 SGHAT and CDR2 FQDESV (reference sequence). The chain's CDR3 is CASSPAYDEAFF. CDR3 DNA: TGTGCCAGCAGCCCCGCTTATGATGAAGCTTTCTTT.

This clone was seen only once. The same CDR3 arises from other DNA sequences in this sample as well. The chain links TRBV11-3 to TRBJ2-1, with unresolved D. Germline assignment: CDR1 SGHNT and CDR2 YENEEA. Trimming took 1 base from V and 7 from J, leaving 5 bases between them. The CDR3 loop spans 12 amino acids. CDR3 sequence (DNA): TGTGCCAGCAGCTTAGGTGTGAATGAGCAGTTCTTC. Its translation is CASSLGVNEQFF.

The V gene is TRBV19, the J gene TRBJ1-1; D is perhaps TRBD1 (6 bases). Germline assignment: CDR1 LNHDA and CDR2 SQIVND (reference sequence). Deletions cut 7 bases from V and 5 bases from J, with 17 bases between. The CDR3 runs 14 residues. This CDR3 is CASKTGPQGTEAFF. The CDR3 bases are TGTGCCAGTAAAACAGGGCCCCAGGGGACTGAAGCTTTCTTT.

CDR3 sequence: CASSLTPWGVRTEAFF. The CDR3 nucleotides are TGTGCCAGCAGTTTAACCCCTTGGGGGGTCCGGACTGAAGCTTTCTTT. The V and J genes are TRBV28 and TRBJ1-1, with D perhaps matching TRBD1 (5 bases). The CDR3 length is 16 residues. V lost 2 bases to trimming and J lost 5 bases, with 18 bases between them. Germline V gives CDR1 MDHEN, CDR2 SYDVKM.

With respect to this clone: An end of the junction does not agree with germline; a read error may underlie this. CDR3 protein: CASSSVGRGVGELFF. The CDR3 coding sequence is TGTGCTAGCAGCTCTGTCGGGAGAGGGGTCGGGGAGCTGTTTTTT. The chain joins TRBV7-7 to TRBJ2-2; D possibly corresponds to TRBD2 (6 bases). This CDR3 comprises 15 residues. In germline, CDR1 is SSHAT, CDR2 FNYEAQ (reference sequence).

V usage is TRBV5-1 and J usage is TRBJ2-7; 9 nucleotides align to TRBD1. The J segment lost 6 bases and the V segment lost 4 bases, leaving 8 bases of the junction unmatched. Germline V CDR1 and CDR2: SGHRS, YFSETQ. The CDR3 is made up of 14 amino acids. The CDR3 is CASSVQGASGEQYF. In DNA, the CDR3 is TGCGCCAGCAGCGTACAGGGGGCATCTGGCGAGCAGTACTTC.

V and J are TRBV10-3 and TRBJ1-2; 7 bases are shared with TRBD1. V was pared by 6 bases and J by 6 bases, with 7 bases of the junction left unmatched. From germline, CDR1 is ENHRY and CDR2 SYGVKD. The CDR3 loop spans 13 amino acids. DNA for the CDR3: TGTGCCATCAGCCCTACAGGGGAGGATGGCTACACCTTC. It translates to CAISPTGEDGYTF.

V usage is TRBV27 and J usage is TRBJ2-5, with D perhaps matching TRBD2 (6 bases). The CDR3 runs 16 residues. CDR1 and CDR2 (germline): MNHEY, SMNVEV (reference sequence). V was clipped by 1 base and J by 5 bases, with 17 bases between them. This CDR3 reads CASSLFRRAAIETQYF. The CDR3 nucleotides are TGTGCCAGCAGTTTATTCCGGAGGGCGGCGATCGAGACCCAGTACTTC.

CDR3 DNA sequence: TGTGCCAGCTCACCGGGACTACCTTACAATGAGCAGTTCTTC. Its translation is CASSPGLPYNEQFF. The chain is built from TRBV18 and TRBJ2-1, with 7 bases aligning to TRBD2. The CDR3 is made up of 14 amino acids. In germline, CDR1 is KGHSH, CDR2 LQKENI. V gave up 3 bases and J gave up 4 bases; unmatched junction bases: 3.

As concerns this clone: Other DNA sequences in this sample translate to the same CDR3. The CDR3 spells CASSLNRLQETQYF. CDR3 sequence (DNA): TGTGCCAGCAGCTTGAACAGGCTCCAAGAGACCCAGTACTTC. J is TRBJ2-5 and V is TRBV5-4; TRBD1 is a possible D gene (5 bases). The CDR3 extends over 14 amino acids. Per germline, CDR1 SGHNT and CDR2 YYREEE (reference sequence). Trimming left V 1 base short and J 1 base short, with 8 bases between.

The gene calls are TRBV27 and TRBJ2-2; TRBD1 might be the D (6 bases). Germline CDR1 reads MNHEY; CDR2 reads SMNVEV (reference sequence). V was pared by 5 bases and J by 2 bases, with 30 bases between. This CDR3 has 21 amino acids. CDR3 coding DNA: TGTGCCAGCAGTGCTCTTACATTCAGCGGAGGACAGAAGAGAAACACCGGGGAGCTGTTTTTT. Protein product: CASSALTFSGGQKRNTGELFF.

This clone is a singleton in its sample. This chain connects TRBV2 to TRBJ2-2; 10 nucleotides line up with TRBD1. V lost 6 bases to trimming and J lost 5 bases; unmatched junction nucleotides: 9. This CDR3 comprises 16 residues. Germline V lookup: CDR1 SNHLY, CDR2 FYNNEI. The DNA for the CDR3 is TGTGCCAGCAGGAAGACAGGGGGCAGGGGGACCGGGGAGCTGTTTTTT. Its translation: CASRKTGGRGTGELFF.

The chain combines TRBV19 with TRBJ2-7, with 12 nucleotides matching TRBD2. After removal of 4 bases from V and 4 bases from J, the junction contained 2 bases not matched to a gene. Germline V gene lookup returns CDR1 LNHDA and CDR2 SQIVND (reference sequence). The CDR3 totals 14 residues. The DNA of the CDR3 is TGTGCCAGTAGTACACTAGCGGGAGGATACGAGCAGTACTTC. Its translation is CASSTLAGGYEQYF.

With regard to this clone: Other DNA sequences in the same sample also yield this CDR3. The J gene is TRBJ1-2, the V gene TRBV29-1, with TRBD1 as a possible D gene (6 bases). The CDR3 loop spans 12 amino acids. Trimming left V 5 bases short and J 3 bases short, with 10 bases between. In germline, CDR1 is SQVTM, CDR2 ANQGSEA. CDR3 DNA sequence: TGCAGCGTTAAACAGGGTGACTATGGCTACACCTTC. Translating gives CSVKQGDYGYTF.

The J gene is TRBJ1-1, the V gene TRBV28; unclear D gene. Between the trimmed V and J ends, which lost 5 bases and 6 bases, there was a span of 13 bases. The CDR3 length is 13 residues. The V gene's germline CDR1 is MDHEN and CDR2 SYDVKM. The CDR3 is CASSPGREAEAFF. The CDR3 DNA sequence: TGTGCCAGCAGTCCGGGGAGGGAGGCTGAAGCTTTCTTT. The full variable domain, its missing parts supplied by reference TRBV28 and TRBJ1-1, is DVKVTQSSRYLVKRTGEKVFLECVQDMDHENMFWYRQDPGLGLRLIYFSYDVKMKEKGDIPEGYSVSREKKERFSLILESASTNQTSMYLCASSPGREAEAFFGQGTRLTVV.

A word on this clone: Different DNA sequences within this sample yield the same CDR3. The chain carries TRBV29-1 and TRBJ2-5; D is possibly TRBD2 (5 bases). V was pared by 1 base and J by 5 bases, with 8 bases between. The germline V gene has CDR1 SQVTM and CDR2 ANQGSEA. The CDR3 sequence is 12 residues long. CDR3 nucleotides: TGCAGCGTTGAAGGGGGAGAGGAGACCCAGTACTTC. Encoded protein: CSVEGGEETQYF.

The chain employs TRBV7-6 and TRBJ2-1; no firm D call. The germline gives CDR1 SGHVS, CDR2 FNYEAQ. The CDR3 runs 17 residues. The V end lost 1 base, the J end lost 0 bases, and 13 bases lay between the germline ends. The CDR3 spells CASSLEVASSSYNEQFF. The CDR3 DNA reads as TGTGCCAGCAGCTTAGAGGTGGCGTCTAGCTCCTACAATGAGCAGTTCTTC.

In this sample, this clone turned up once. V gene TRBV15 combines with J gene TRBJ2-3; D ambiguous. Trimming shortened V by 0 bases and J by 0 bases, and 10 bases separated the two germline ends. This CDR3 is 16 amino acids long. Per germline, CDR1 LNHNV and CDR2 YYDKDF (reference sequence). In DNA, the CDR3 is TGTGCCACCAGCAGAGATAGGGTTTCTAGCACAGATACGCAGTATTTT. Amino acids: CATSRDRVSSTDTQYF. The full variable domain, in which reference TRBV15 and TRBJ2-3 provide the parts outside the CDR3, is DAMVIQNPRYQVTQFGKPVTLSCSQTLNHNVMYWYQQKSSQAPKLLFHYYDKDFNNEADTPDNFQSRRPNTSFCFLDIRSPGLGDTAMYLCATSRDRVSSTDTQYFGPGTRLTVL.

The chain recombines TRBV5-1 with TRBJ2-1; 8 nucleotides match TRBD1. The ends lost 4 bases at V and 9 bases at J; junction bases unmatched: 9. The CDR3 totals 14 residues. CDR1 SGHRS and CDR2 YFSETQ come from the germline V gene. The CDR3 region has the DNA TGCGCCAGCAGCCAGGCAGGGGGCGCGGGTGAGCAGTTCTTC. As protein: CASSQAGGAGEQFF. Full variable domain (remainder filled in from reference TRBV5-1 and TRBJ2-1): KAGVTQTPRYLIKTRGQQVTLSCSPISGHRSVSWYQQTPGQGLQFLFEYFSETQRNKGNFPGRFSGRQFSNSRSEMNVSTLELGDSALYLCASSQAGGAGEQFFGPGTRLTVL.

Here the CDR3 DNA reads TGTGCCAGCAGCATTGGACTAGCGCAAATCTACAATGAGCAGTTCTTC. This sequence encodes CASSIGLAQIYNEQFF. The chain carries TRBV9 and TRBJ2-1; 9 bases are shared with TRBD2. CDR1 is SGDLS and CDR2 is YYNGEE in the germline V gene. The CDR3 is 16 amino acids. V dropped 4 bases and J dropped 3; count of bases not matched to a gene: 8.

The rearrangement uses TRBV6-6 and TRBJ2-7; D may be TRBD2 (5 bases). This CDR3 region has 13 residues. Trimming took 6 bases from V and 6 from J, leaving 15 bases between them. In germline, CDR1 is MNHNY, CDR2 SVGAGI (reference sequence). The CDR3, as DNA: TGTGCCAGCAGCCCCCCACCCGGGGTCGAGCAGTACTTC. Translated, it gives CASSPPPGVEQYF.